What follows are 30 T cell receptor beta chains derived from one specimen sequenced in a study of blood T cell repertoires in COVID-19. Using immunoSEQ multiplex PCR, the repertoire was profiled, and TCRdb retains in-frame clones only, with some absent. The sample records under 300,000 clones, around 84% being singletons. The sequenced sample consisted of peripheral blood. The source of these receptors is a woman between 70 and 85 years old with active or convalescent COVID-19.

This chain uses TRBV6-6 with TRBJ1-4; weak D call: TRBD1 (5 bases). Per the germline V gene, CDR1 is MNHNY and CDR2 is SVGAGI (reference sequence). The CDR3 is 14 amino acids. V shed 6 bases and J shed 4 bases, with 12 bases lying between them. In DNA, the CDR3 is TGTGCCAGCAGCTCCCCAGGGCTTAATGAAAAACTGTTTTTT. Its translation: CASSSPGLNEKLFF.

The chain joins TRBV24-1 to TRBJ1-5; 7 bases fit TRBD1. The germline gives CDR1 KGHDR, CDR2 SFDVKD. Unmatched junction bases numbered 11, after V lost 8 bases and J lost 5 bases. This CDR3 is built from 15 residues. The CDR3 DNA follows: TGTGCCACCACGGCCCAAGGGGGCGTTTATCAGCCCCAGCATTTT. Translating gives CATTAQGGVYQPQHF.

The chain uses TRBV2 and TRBJ2-7; the match to TRBD1 covers 7 bases. CDR1 is SNHLY, CDR2 FYNNEI, per germline. The CDR3 spans 12 residues. The junction had 1 base not matched to a gene; V was cut back by 6 bases and J by 2 bases. CDR3 sequence: CASRTGAYEQYF. The CDR3 coding sequence is TGTGCCAGCAGAACAGGGGCCTACGAGCAGTACTTC.

This chain links TRBV20-1 with TRBJ1-1, with D possibly being TRBD1 (5 bases). The CDR3 is 11 residues long. V lost 3 bases, J lost 6 bases, and 8 bases lay in between. Per germline, CDR1 DFQATT and CDR2 SNEGSKA (reference sequence). CDR3 in DNA: TGCAGTGCTAGTTTAGGGGCTGAAGCTTTCTTT. Its translation: CSASLGAEAFF.

The chain links TRBV9 to TRBJ2-2; D is possibly TRBD2 (5 bases). Germline V gene sequence: CDR1 SGDLS, CDR2 YYNGEE. Trimming took 6 bases from V and 2 from J, leaving 14 bases between them. The length of the CDR3 is 15 residues. CDR3 nucleotide sequence: TGTGCCAGCACCCCCGGCGGGCTTAACACCGGGGAGCTGTTTTTT. Amino acid sequence: CASTPGGLNTGELFF.

V usage is TRBV3-1 (or the pseudogene TRBV3-2) and J usage is TRBJ1-2; TRBD1 agrees at 9 bases. Germline trimming cut 2 bases from V and 5 bases from J; bases unmatched to any gene: 6. The CDR3 totals 15 residues. Germline V gives CDR1 LGHDT, CDR2 YNNKEL (reference sequence). The CDR3 region has the DNA TGTGCCAGCAGCCAACAAACAGGGGGCCAATATGGCTACACCTTC. It is translated as CASSQQTGGQYGYTF.

The chain recombines TRBV27 with TRBJ1-2; D is possibly TRBD1 (6 bases). V was cut by 5 bases and J by 0 bases, with 16 bases left in between. This CDR3 is 16 amino acids long. Germline V gene sequence: CDR1 MNHEY, CDR2 SMNVEV (reference sequence). The CDR3 here is CASSPAPDSSNYGYTF. The CDR3 bases are TGTGCCAGCAGTCCCGCCCCGGACAGCTCTAACTATGGCTACACCTTC.

The rearrangement links TRBV12-3 or TRBV12-4 to TRBJ1-5, with TRBD1 as a possible D gene (5 bases). V gave up 1 base and J gave up 11 bases, with 9 bases separating them. The CDR3 totals 12 residues. As DNA, the CDR3 is TGTGCCAGCAGTTTAGGGGGGAGGGCCCAGCATTTT. Translated, it gives CASSLGGRAQHF.

The rearrangement uses TRBV5-1 and TRBJ2-5; 8 bases are a match to TRBD2. V trimming: 2 bases; J trimming: 1 base; junction bases outside the gene matches: 7. This CDR3 comprises 16 residues. Germline assignment: CDR1 SGHRS and CDR2 YFSETQ. CDR3 loop: CASSLGSTSGQETQYF. The CDR3 DNA reads as TGCGCCAGCAGCTTAGGGAGCACTAGCGGCCAAGAGACCCAGTACTTC. Variable domain in full (rest from reference TRBV5-1 and TRBJ2-5): KAGVTQTPRYLIKTRGQQVTLSCSPISGHRSVSWYQQTPGQGLQFLFEYFSETQRNKGNFPGRFSGRQFSNSRSEMNVSTLELGDSALYLCASSLGSTSGQETQYFGPGTRLLVL.

The gene calls are TRBV5-4 and TRBJ2-1; 9 nucleotides agree with TRBD1. This CDR3 region has 15 residues. V dropped 4 bases and J dropped 6; count of bases not matched to a gene: 8. Per the germline V gene, CDR1 is SGHNT and CDR2 is YYREEE (reference sequence). The CDR3 sequence: CASSPRTGAINEQFF. As DNA, the CDR3 is TGTGCCAGCAGCCCCCGGACAGGGGCGATCAATGAGCAGTTCTTC.

This clone was recorded once. The J gene is TRBJ1-2, the V gene TRBV27; D may be TRBD1 (5 bases). V was pared by 2 bases and J by 7 bases, with 11 bases between. Per the germline V gene, CDR1 is MNHEY and CDR2 is SMNVEV (reference sequence). This CDR3 is built from 13 residues. The CDR3 DNA reads TGTGCCAGCAGTTTACAGGGAACTACTGGCTACACCTTC. It encodes CASSLQGTTGYTF.

The chain joins TRBV6-6 to TRBJ1-3, with D possibly being TRBD1 (5 bases). CDR1 MNHNY and CDR2 SVGAGI come from the germline V gene (reference sequence). CDR3 length equals 16 residues. Trimming pared 6 bases from V and 0 bases from J, leaving 15 bases between. This CDR3 is CASRPQDLFSGNTIYF. The CDR3 bases are TGTGCCAGCAGGCCACAGGACCTCTTCTCTGGAAACACCATATATTTT.

CDR3 DNA sequence: TGTGCCACCAGCAGAGATGGACAACTAAAGGGTTCACCCCTCCACTTT. Translated: CATSRDGQLKGSPLHF. The chain is built from TRBV15 and TRBJ1-6; possible D gene TRBD1, 5 bases. Germline-derived CDR1 and CDR2 are LNHNV and YYDKDF (reference sequence). The ends were cut back, 0 bases at V and 9 bases at J, with 15 bases in the middle. The CDR3 length is 16 residues.

The chain links TRBV19 to TRBJ1-1; D unclear. V lost 7 bases and J 4 bases, leaving 19 bases between the germline ends. Germline V gene data show CDR1 as LNHDA and CDR2 as SQIVND (reference sequence). CDR3 size: 15 residues. The CDR3 sequence: CASKKRATWVTEAFF. The CDR3 DNA is TGTGCCAGTAAGAAGAGGGCGACTTGGGTCACTGAAGCTTTCTTT.

In nucleotides, the CDR3 is TGTGCCAGCAGCTTGCACAGCGGCTCTGGAAACACCATATATTTT. As protein: CASSLHSGSGNTIYF. The chain joins TRBV5-6 to TRBJ1-3; D gene ambiguous. The CDR3 runs to 15 residues. Germline V gene sequence: CDR1 SGHDT, CDR2 YYEEEE. V was cut by 1 base and J by 0 bases, with 8 bases left in between.

This chain uses TRBV27 with TRBJ2-1, with 12 bases matching TRBD2. Germline trimming cut 5 bases from V and 8 bases from J; bases unmatched to any gene: 1. The CDR3 loop spans 13 amino acids. Germline CDR1 MNHEY, CDR2 SMNVEV (reference sequence). CDR3 sequence reads: CASSRLAGDEQFF. DNA of the CDR3: TGTGCCAGCAGTCGACTAGCGGGGGATGAGCAGTTCTTC.

This clone was seen a handful of times. The chain has TRBV24-1 and TRBJ1-3; 9 nucleotides align to TRBD1. CDR1 and CDR2 (germline): KGHDR, SFDVKD. V dropped 3 bases and J dropped 4; count of bases not matched to a gene: 9. The CDR3 has 17 residues. CDR3 nucleotide sequence: TGTGCCACCAGTGATGAAGACAGGGGGAGAGGAGGAAACACCATATATTTT. It yields the protein CATSDEDRGRGGNTIYF.

The J gene is TRBJ1-3, the V gene TRBV14; TRBD1 is a possible D gene (6 bases). V was clipped by 3 bases and J by 0 bases, with 12 bases between them. In germline, CDR1 is SGHDN, CDR2 FVKESK. CDR3 length: 16 residues. CDR3 protein: CASSQTGTDSGNTIYF. DNA for the CDR3: TGTGCCAGCAGCCAGACAGGCACTGACTCTGGAAACACCATATATTTT.

The CDR3 nucleotides read TGTGCCATCAGAGATACAGGGATCTCTGGAAACACCATATATTTT. This codes for CAIRDTGISGNTIYF. V is TRBV10-3 and J is TRBJ1-3; D may be TRBD1 (6 bases). The CDR3 is 15 residues long. The V gene lost 6 bases and the J gene lost 0 bases, with 12 bases spanning the gap. Germline CDR1 and CDR2: ENHRY and SYGVKD.

V gene TRBV27 combines with J gene TRBJ2-1; 9 nucleotides align to TRBD1. Trimming cost V 3 bases and J 4 bases; bases outside gene matches: 13. Germline values: CDR1 MNHEY, CDR2 SMNVEV (reference sequence). The CDR3 runs 18 residues. The CDR3 nucleotides are TGTGCCAGCAGTTTCGAATCGGCGGCGACAGGGGGTTACAATGAGCAGTTCTTC. Translation gives CASSFESAATGGYNEQFF.

V and J are TRBV6-5 and TRBJ1-1; possible D gene TRBD1, 5 bases. The CDR3 sequence is 15 residues long. Trimming cost V 5 bases and J 4 bases, with 17 bases left between them. Germline V gene data show CDR1 as MNHEY and CDR2 as SVGAGI. CDR3 sequence reads: CASSPLGGGITEAFF. CDR3 sequence (DNA): TGTGCCAGCAGTCCTCTTGGGGGAGGGATCACTGAAGCTTTCTTT.

V is TRBV4-3 and J is TRBJ1-2, with D perhaps TRBD1 (5 bases). Germline CDR1 reads LGHNA; CDR2 reads YSLEER. The CDR3 is 13 amino acids. V was cut by 4 bases and J by 6 bases, with 12 bases left in between. The CDR3 is CASSLQGFDGYTF. The CDR3 nucleotides are TGCGCCAGCAGCCTCCAGGGATTTGATGGCTACACCTTC.

The V call is TRBV19, the J call TRBJ2-2; D is possibly TRBD1 (5 bases). V lost 5 bases and J 9 bases, leaving 10 bases between the germline ends. The CDR3 totals 12 residues. The germline V gene encodes CDR1 LNHDA and CDR2 SQIVND (reference sequence). CDR3 loop: CASSVRVRELFF. DNA of the CDR3: TGTGCCAGTAGTGTCAGGGTCAGGGAGCTGTTTTTT.

The chain has TRBV19 and TRBJ1-2; 8 bases are a match to TRBD1. The V and J ends lost 7 bases and 7 bases, in that order; junction bases with no gene match: 11. This CDR3 region has 14 residues. Per the germline V gene, CDR1 is LNHDA and CDR2 is SQIVND (reference sequence). The CDR3 bases are TGTGCCAGTATAACGGAGGACAGGGCTGGTGGCTACACCTTC. Protein product: CASITEDRAGGYTF.

The chain has TRBV24-1 and TRBJ1-5; D is unclear. Trimming took 5 bases from V and 0 from J, leaving 10 bases between them. The CDR3 length is 15 residues. Germline V CDR1 and CDR2: KGHDR, SFDVKD. In nucleotides, the CDR3 is TGTGCCACCAGTGGAACAAGTTATAGCAATCAGCCCCAGCATTTT. Protein: CATSGTSYSNQPQHF.

This clone was recorded only once. V usage is TRBV10-3 and J usage is TRBJ2-7; 7 bases map to TRBD2. The germline gives CDR1 ENHRY, CDR2 SYGVKD. The CDR3 extends over 12 amino acids. V trimming: 10 bases; J trimming: 13 bases; junction bases outside the gene matches: 16. CDR3 in amino acids: CATRSSSGVGYF. The CDR3 DNA reads TGTGCCACCCGTTCCTCAAGCGGGGTGGGTTACTTC.

This chain uses TRBV5-1 with TRBJ1-5; possible D gene TRBD1, 5 bases. The CDR3 consists of 15 residues. V gave up 0 bases and J gave up 7 bases, with 14 bases separating them. CDR1 and CDR2 from the germline V gene are SGHRS and YFSETQ. The CDR3 region is CASSLEGQGTQPQHF. In DNA form, the CDR3 reads TGCGCCAGCAGCTTGGAAGGTCAGGGTACACAGCCCCAGCATTTT.

This rearrangement joins TRBV19 to TRBJ1-1; no clear D gene. Trimming left V 6 bases short and J 6 bases short, with 11 bases between. CDR1 LNHDA and CDR2 SQIVND come from the germline V gene (reference sequence). CDR3 size: 12 residues. The CDR3 coding sequence is TGTGCCAGTAGCAACCCCGGGTCTGAAGCTTTCTTT. Translated, it gives CASSNPGSEAFF.

The V gene is TRBV5-1, the J gene TRBJ2-2; TRBD1 agrees at 8 bases. This CDR3 is 15 amino acids long. Per germline, CDR1 SGHRS and CDR2 YFSETQ. Trimming cost V 3 bases and J 3 bases; bases outside gene matches: 4. DNA for the CDR3: TGCGCCAGCAGCTATTACAGGGGGGACACCGGGGAGCTGTTTTTT. Its translation is CASSYYRGDTGELFF.

This sequence joins TRBV29-1 and TRBJ2-2, with 7 bases that match TRBD1. V trimming: 6 bases; J trimming: 7 bases; junction bases outside the gene matches: 11. The CDR3 length is 14 residues. From germline, CDR1 is SQVTM and CDR2 ANQGSEA. The CDR3, as DNA: TGCAGCGTAGAAAACCGACAGGGTATCGGGGAGCTGTTTTTT. Amino acid sequence: CSVENRQGIGELFF.